This TCR beta chain was found in a study of control samples from healthy donors and cancer patients. V was cut by 5 bases and J by 0 bases, with 7 bases left in between. Germline V gene sequence: CDR1 SGHVS, CDR2 FQNEAQ. The CDR3 totals 13 residues. Here immunoSEQ multiplex PCR was the method, and the copy in TCRdb shows in-frame clones only, minus some. The sample contains 65,000 to 90,000 clones, around 86% of which appear only once. This receptor was taken from a woman aged 45-65 years with colorectal cancer. This chain uses TRBV7-8 with TRBJ1-1, with D hard to call. Sequencing was done on a sample of PBMCs. CDR3 loop: CASSPVLNTEAFF. The CDR3 DNA reads TGTGCCAGCAGCCCCGTATTGAACACTGAAGCTTTCTTT.